This record covers a single TCR beta chain. The data are from a study of shared clonotypes between healthy human individuals. Method: immunoSEQ multiplex PCR; TCRdb's copy keeps in-frame clones and lacks some. The sample records over a million clones, about 75% being singletons. CDR3 size: 14 residues. V was cut by 0 bases and J by 7 bases, with 12 bases left in between. Germline CDR1 is MNHEY and CDR2 is SVGAGI. Only Caucasian adults living in Nashville, Tennessee made up the donor group. The chain uses TRBV6-5 and TRBJ1-2; D unclear. This sequence was found in a man between 18 and 35 years old in good health. The sample consisted of memory CD4+ T cells sorted from blood. Documented subset: CD45RA-negative fraction. The CDR3 reads CASSYSITVGGYTF. In nucleotides, the CDR3 is TGTGCCAGCAGTTACTCGATAACGGTCGGTGGCTACACCTTC.